What follows is one T cell receptor beta chain and its context. Trimming removed 7 bases from V and 2 bases from J; junction bases left unmatched: 15. The CDR3 loop spans 17 amino acids. Germline V gene data show CDR1 as MDHEN and CDR2 as SYDVKM. Treatment denoted: 19 received Ad26.COV2.S at low or high dose, single or two shots; several received placebo; per-sample allocation not given. Day 63 after the first injection of vaccine or placebo was the sampling time. The data belong to a study of Ad26.COV2.S vaccination and SARS-CoV-2 variants. Measured with immunoSEQ multiplex PCR; TCRdb has only the in-frame clones, and not every one. The data show 350,000 to 500,000 clones, roughly 88% seen once.

The chain employs TRBV28 and TRBJ2-7; 9 nucleotides match TRBD2. The starting material was peripheral blood, obtained in a trial of Ad26.COV2.S vaccine versus placebo. This sequence was found in a person aged 18-65 years who received the Ad26.COV2.S COVID-19 vaccine or a placebo. CDR3 coding DNA: TGTGCCAGCAAAGTTATGGGCGGGCTAGCGGGGACCTACGAGCAGTACTTC. Encoded protein: CASKVMGGLAGTYEQYF. The full variable domain, with the rest looked up from reference TRBV28 and TRBJ2-7, is DVKVTQSSRYLVKRTGEKVFLECVQDMDHENMFWYRQDPGLGLRLIYFSYDVKMKEKGDIPEGYSVSREKKERFSLILESASTNQTSMYLCASKVMGGLAGTYEQYFGPGTRLTVT.